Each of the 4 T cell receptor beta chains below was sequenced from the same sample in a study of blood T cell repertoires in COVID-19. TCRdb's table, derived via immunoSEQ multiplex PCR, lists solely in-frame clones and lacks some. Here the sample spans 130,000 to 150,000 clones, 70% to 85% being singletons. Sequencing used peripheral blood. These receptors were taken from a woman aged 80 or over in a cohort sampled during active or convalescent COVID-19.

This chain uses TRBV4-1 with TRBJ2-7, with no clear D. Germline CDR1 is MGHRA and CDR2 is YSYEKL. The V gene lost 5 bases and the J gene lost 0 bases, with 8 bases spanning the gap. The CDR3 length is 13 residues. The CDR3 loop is CASSFLGSYEQYF. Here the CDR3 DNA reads TGCGCCAGCAGCTTTCTCGGCTCCTACGAGCAGTACTTC.

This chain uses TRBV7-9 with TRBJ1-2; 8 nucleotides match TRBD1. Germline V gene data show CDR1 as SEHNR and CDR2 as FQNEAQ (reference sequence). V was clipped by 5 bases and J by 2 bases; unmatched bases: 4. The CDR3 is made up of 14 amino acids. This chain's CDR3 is CASSLTGANYGYTF. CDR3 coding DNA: TGTGCCAGCAGCCTGACAGGGGCGAACTATGGCTACACCTTC. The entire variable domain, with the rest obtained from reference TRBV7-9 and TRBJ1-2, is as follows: DTGVSQNPRHKITKRGQNVTFRCDPISEHNRLYWYRQTLGQGPEFLTYFQNEAQLEKSRLLSDRFSAERPKGSFSTLEIQRTEQGDSAMYLCASSLTGANYGYTFGSGTRLTVV.

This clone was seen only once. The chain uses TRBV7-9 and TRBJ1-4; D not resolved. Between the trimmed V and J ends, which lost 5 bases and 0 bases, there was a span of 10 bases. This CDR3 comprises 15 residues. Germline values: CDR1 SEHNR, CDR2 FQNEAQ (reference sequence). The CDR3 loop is CASSPRAATNEKLFF. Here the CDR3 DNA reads TGTGCCAGCAGCCCGCGGGCAGCAACTAATGAAAAACTGTTTTTT.

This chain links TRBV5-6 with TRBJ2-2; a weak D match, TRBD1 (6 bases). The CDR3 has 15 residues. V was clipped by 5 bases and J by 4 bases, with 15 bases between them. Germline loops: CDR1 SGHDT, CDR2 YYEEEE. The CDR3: CASRYGTRGTGELFF. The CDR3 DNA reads TGTGCCAGCAGGTATGGCACCAGGGGCACCGGGGAGCTGTTTTTT.